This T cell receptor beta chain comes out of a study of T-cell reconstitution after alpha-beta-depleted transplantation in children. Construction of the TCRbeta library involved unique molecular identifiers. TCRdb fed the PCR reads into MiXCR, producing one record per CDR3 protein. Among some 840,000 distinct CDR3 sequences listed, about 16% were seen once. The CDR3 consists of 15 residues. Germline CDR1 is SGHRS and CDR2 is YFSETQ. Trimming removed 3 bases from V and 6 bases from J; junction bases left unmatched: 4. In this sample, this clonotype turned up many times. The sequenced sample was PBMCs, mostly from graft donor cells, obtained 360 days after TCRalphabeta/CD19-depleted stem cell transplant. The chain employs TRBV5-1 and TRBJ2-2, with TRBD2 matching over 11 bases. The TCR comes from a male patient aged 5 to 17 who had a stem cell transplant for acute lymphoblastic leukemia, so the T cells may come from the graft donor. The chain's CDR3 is CASSWELAGAGELFF. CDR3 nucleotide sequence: TGCGCCAGCAGCTGGGAACTAGCGGGAGCCGGGGAGCTGTTTTTT.